One sample yielded the 16 T cell receptor beta chains listed below, sequenced in a study of blood T cell repertoires in COVID-19. This table comes from immunoSEQ multiplex PCR, and its TCRdb copy is limited to in-frame clones, with some not included. The sample carries a few hundred thousand clones, 80% to 90% recorded once. Sequencing was carried out using peripheral blood. These receptors came from a woman in her twenties or thirties with COVID-19, enrolled during active disease.

V is TRBV5-5 and J is TRBJ1-5; D remains unclear. The germline CDR1 and CDR2 sequences are SGHKS and YYEKEE (reference sequence). Trimming shortened V by 4 bases and J by 3 bases, and 8 bases separated the two germline ends. This CDR3 comprises 13 residues. The CDR3, as DNA: TGTGCCAGCAGCCCCCAGGTCAATCAGCCCCAGCATTTT. Encoded protein: CASSPQVNQPQHF.

The chain combines TRBV2 with TRBJ2-1; D gene uncertain. The V gene lost 7 bases and the J gene lost 6 bases, with 22 bases spanning the gap. CDR1 and CDR2 from the germline V gene are SNHLY and FYNNEI. CDR3 length equals 16 residues. The CDR3 nucleotides are TGTGCCAGCAAGAAAGGCCCCGGCGGTCCAGTCAATGAGCAGTTCTTC. Its translation: CASKKGPGGPVNEQFF.

The chain couples TRBV24-1 to TRBJ2-7; TRBD1 matches 7 bases. CDR1 and CDR2 from the germline V gene are KGHDR and SFDVKD. V lost 7 bases to trimming and J lost 7 bases; unmatched junction nucleotides: 18. The CDR3 loop spans 16 amino acids. This CDR3 reads CATSPEDRDSPTEQYV. DNA of the CDR3: TGTGCCACCAGCCCAGAAGACAGGGATAGCCCTACGGAGCAGTACGTC.

CDR3 DNA: TGTGCCAGCAGTTCGTGGACAGGGACCCATAATTCACCCCTCCACTTT. It is translated as CASSSWTGTHNSPLHF. This chain links TRBV27 with TRBJ1-6; 8 bases map to TRBD1. The CDR3 loop spans 16 amino acids. Unmatched junction bases numbered 7, after V lost 4 bases and J lost 5 bases. Germline V gene data show CDR1 as MNHEY and CDR2 as SMNVEV (reference sequence).

The chain uses TRBV10-3 and TRBJ1-3; 7 bases line up with TRBD1. In germline, CDR1 is ENHRY, CDR2 SYGVKD. The CDR3 is 15 amino acids. The ends lost 10 bases at V and 0 bases at J; junction bases unmatched: 9. The CDR3 DNA is TGTGCCACCAAGACAGGGACCAGCTCTGGAAACACCATATATTTT. Protein: CATKTGTSSGNTIYF.

CDR3 sequence reads: CASLGASGANVLTF. The CDR3, as DNA: TGTGCCAGCCTGGGCGCCTCTGGGGCCAACGTCCTGACTTTC. The chain has TRBV28 and TRBJ2-6; D is unclear. V gave up 8 bases and J gave up 0 bases, with 8 bases separating them. Germline CDR1 is MDHEN and CDR2 is SYDVKM. This CDR3 spans 14 amino acids.

The V gene is TRBV7-8, the J gene TRBJ2-3, with a tentative D call TRBD2 (7 bases). Trimming cost V 4 bases and J 4 bases, with 15 bases left between them. The CDR3 loop spans 15 amino acids. CDR1 SGHVS and CDR2 FQNEAQ come from the germline V gene. The CDR3 protein is CASSWGGVGADTQYF. The CDR3 coding sequence is TGTGCCAGCAGCTGGGGGGGCGTGGGGGCAGATACGCAGTATTTT.

This chain connects TRBV5-4 to TRBJ1-1; no reliable D call. Germline-derived CDR1 and CDR2 are SGHNT and YYREEE (reference sequence). V dropped 0 bases and J dropped 7 bases, with 7 bases sitting between them. The CDR3 sequence is 12 residues long. The CDR3 nucleotides read TGTGCCAGCAGCTTGGGAGCGGGTGAAGCTTTCTTT. Its translation: CASSLGAGEAFF.

V and J are TRBV19 and TRBJ1-2; the match to TRBD1 covers 7 bases. Per germline, CDR1 LNHDA and CDR2 SQIVND (reference sequence). CDR3 size: 15 residues. With V trimmed by 5 bases and J by 0 bases, 6 bases remained unmatched. The CDR3 region is CASSLDRIANYGYTF. In DNA, the CDR3 is TGTGCCAGTAGTTTGGACAGGATAGCTAACTATGGCTACACCTTC.

J is TRBJ1-5 and V is TRBV28; 9 nucleotides agree with TRBD1. CDR1 and CDR2 from the germline V gene are MDHEN and SYDVKM. The J segment lost 6 bases and the V segment lost 8 bases, leaving 2 bases of the junction unmatched. This CDR3 is 12 amino acids long. The CDR3 loop reads CASYRGLQPQHF. CDR3 DNA: TGTGCCAGCTACAGGGGGCTTCAGCCCCAGCATTTT.

The chain couples TRBV19 to TRBJ1-3; no firm D call. The germline gives CDR1 LNHDA, CDR2 SQIVND (reference sequence). Trimming left V 3 bases short and J 0 bases short, with 18 bases between. The CDR3 loop spans 18 amino acids. The CDR3 DNA is TGTGCCAGTAGTATCCCTCGGCGGCCTGAGAGCTCTGGAAACACCATATATTTT. It codes for CASSIPRRPESSGNTIYF.

This clone occurred once. This chain uses TRBV5-1 with TRBJ1-1; 9 nucleotides match TRBD1. This CDR3 has 13 residues. V was pared by 4 bases and J by 5 bases, with 3 bases of the junction left unmatched. The V gene's germline CDR1 is SGHRS and CDR2 YFSETQ. CDR3 in DNA: TGCGCCAGCAGCGGGGACAGGGTTACTGAAGCTTTCTTT. It yields the protein CASSGDRVTEAFF.

This clone showed up just once. The same CDR3 also results from other DNA sequences found in this sample. The genes are TRBV29-1 and TRBJ1-1; weak D call: TRBD1 (5 bases). V lost 4 bases to trimming and J lost 0 bases, with 9 bases between them. Germline assignment: CDR1 SQVTM and CDR2 ANQGSEA. The CDR3 length is 13 residues. CDR3 sequence: CSVGQRVNTEAFF. The CDR3, as DNA: TGCAGCGTTGGACAGCGTGTGAACACTGAAGCTTTCTTT.

This clone was seen a single time. The J gene is TRBJ2-3, the V gene TRBV19, with 7 bases lining up with TRBD1. The CDR3 sequence is 22 residues long. Germline V gene data show CDR1 as LNHDA and CDR2 as SQIVND (reference sequence). V shed 6 bases and J 4 bases; nucleotides not matched to a gene: 31. CDR3 loop: CASRASLLLPRQGQRGSDTQYF. The CDR3 DNA follows: TGTGCCAGTAGGGCCTCCCTCCTCCTCCCCAGACAGGGCCAGAGGGGATCAGATACGCAGTATTTT.

This chain connects TRBV5-1 to TRBJ1-5; D possibly corresponds to TRBD1 (6 bases). CDR1 SGHRS and CDR2 YFSETQ come from the germline V gene. V lost 1 base and J 5 bases, leaving 13 bases between the germline ends. The CDR3 has 15 amino acids. The DNA for the CDR3 is TGCGCCAGCAGCTTGACGGGGGGCCACGATCAGCCCCAGCATTTT. Amino acid sequence: CASSLTGGHDQPQHF.

The chain carries TRBV14 and TRBJ2-3; 8 nucleotides line up with TRBD2. CDR3 size: 15 residues. After removal of 6 bases from V and 6 bases from J, the junction contained 11 bases not matched to a gene. Germline assignment: CDR1 SGHDN and CDR2 FVKESK. The CDR3 nucleotides read TGTGCCAGCAGTCATTCTGGCGGGGGGCCCGATACGCAGTATTTT. Protein product: CASSHSGGGPDTQYF.